Below, one TCR beta chain is given with its context. Its cognate antigen is unknown. This entry comes from a study of cytomegalovirus exposure and HLA in healthy donors. V was trimmed by 6 bases and J by 4 bases, leaving 7 bases between them. The germline V gene encodes CDR1 SNHLY and CDR2 FYNNEI. The CDR3 has 11 amino acids. Primers included in the PCR were 60 Vbeta and 13 Jbeta primers. The protocol was immunoSEQ multiplex PCR, while the TCRdb copy is restricted to in-frame clones and leaves out a portion. The data contain approximately 170,000 clones, over 70% of them singletons. The donors comprised healthy bone marrow donors. Study-wide points: For most TCR beta V segments, an earlier analysis put the productive rate at about 90% or about 30% of the time.

The chain uses TRBV2 and TRBJ2-7; D possibly corresponds to TRBD2 (5 bases). Material: PBMCs. The sequence was obtained from a woman aged 40 to 55 in good health and CMV-seropositive. CDR3 coding DNA: TGTGCCAGCAGGGGAGAATACGAGCAGTACTTC. Its protein product is CASRGEYEQYF. Based on the CDR3 plus reference TRBV2 and TRBJ2-7, the full variable domain is EPEVTQTPSHQVTQMGQEVILRCVPISNHLYFYWYRQILGQKVEFLVSFYNNEISEKSEIFDDQFSVERPDGSNFTLKIRSTKLEDSAMYFCASRGEYEQYFGPGTRLTVT.